The next 21 T cell receptor beta chains were all read from a single sample in a study of monozygotic twins with inflammatory bowel disease. TCRdb reanalyzed the 5' RACE reads, giving one entry per CDR3 protein sequence and no DNA. The repertoire table contains 88,000 or so distinct CDR3 sequences. The sequencing input was blood. These receptors were taken from a human donor with ulcerative colitis or Crohn's disease, or a healthy co-twin of an affected twin (not recorded which).

V and J are TRBV5-1 and TRBJ1-2. The V gene's germline CDR1 is SGHRS and CDR2 YFSETQ. The CDR3 sequence is 14 residues long. The CDR3 sequence is CASSFGRETYGYTF. The full variable domain, rest sourced from reference TRBV5-1 and TRBJ1-2, is KAGVTQTPRYLIKTRGQQVTLSCSPISGHRSVSWYQQTPGQGLQFLFEYFSETQRNKGNFPGRFSGRQFSNSRSEMNVSTLELGDSALYLCASSFGRETYGYTFGSGTRLTVV.

The chain has TRBV2 and TRBJ2-5; TCRdb returns TRBD1, unconfirmable since there is no DNA. The germline CDR1 and CDR2 sequences are SNHLY and FYNNEI. The CDR3 covers 15 residues. Here the CDR3 reads CASSTGTGGEETQYF.

The rearrangement links TRBV13 to TRBJ2-3; no DNA is available, so the TRBD1 call from TCRdb remains unchecked. The CDR3 contains 13 residues. Germline CDR1 PRHDT, CDR2 FYEKMQ (reference sequence). The chain's CDR3 is CASSLDRQPTQYF.

The V and J genes are TRBV20-1 and TRBJ2-2; TCRdb's D call of TRBD2 is untestable without DNA. Germline V gene sequence: CDR1 DFQATT, CDR2 SNEGSKA (reference sequence). The CDR3 is 13 residues long. CDR3 residues: CSAIAALTGELFF.

The chain couples TRBV6-5 to TRBJ2-1; lacking DNA, the TRBD1 call made by TCRdb goes unchecked. Germline V gene lookup returns CDR1 MNHEY and CDR2 SVGAGI. The CDR3 consists of 15 residues. The CDR3 sequence is CASGYTGGAYNEQFF.

The chain uses TRBV28 and TRBJ1-2; absent DNA, TCRdb's TRBD1 call cannot be checked. In germline, CDR1 is MDHEN, CDR2 SYDVKM. The CDR3 runs to 13 residues. The CDR3 sequence: CASRTGGEGGYTF.

V usage is TRBV19 and J usage is TRBJ2-7; there is no DNA to check the TCRdb D call of TRBD1. The CDR3 runs 15 residues. The germline V gene encodes CDR1 LNHDA and CDR2 SQIVND (reference sequence). CDR3 loop: CASSIGTTGIYEQYF.

V gene TRBV11-2 combines with J gene TRBJ1-2; TCRdb's assignment of TRBD1 cannot be checked, as there is no DNA. The germline CDR1 and CDR2 sequences are SGHAT and FQNNGV. CDR3 length equals 11 residues. The CDR3 reads CASPLPVSYTF.

CDR3 amino acids: CASSSTGRGNNEQFF. The gene calls are TRBV5-1 and TRBJ2-1; the TRBD1 assignment by TCRdb is unverifiable without DNA. The CDR3 sequence is 15 residues long. In germline, CDR1 is SGHRS, CDR2 YFSETQ.

This chain uses TRBV3-1 with TRBJ1-2; TCRdb's assignment of TRBD1 cannot be checked, as there is no DNA. CDR3 size: 19 residues. CDR1 and CDR2 (germline): LGHDT, YNNKEL (reference sequence). Here the CDR3 reads CASSSGRRSPTYRGRGYTF. The full variable domain, its missing parts supplied by reference TRBV3-1 and TRBJ1-2, is DTAVSQTPKYLVTQMGNDKSIKCEQNLGHDTMYWYKQDSKKFLKIMFSYNNKELIINETVPNRFSPKSPDKAHLNLHINSLELGDSAVYFCASSSGRRSPTYRGRGYTFGSGTRLTVV.

The V and J genes are TRBV7-8 and TRBJ2-3; TCRdb picks TRBD2, but there is no DNA to check that call. CDR3 length equals 16 residues. Per the germline V gene, CDR1 is SGHVS and CDR2 is FQNEAQ. CDR3 in amino acids: CASSFPAGMSTDTQYF.

The chain recombines TRBV20-1 with TRBJ2-5; without DNA, the TCRdb call of TRBD2 cannot be checked. Per the germline V gene, CDR1 is DFQATT and CDR2 is SNEGSKA (reference sequence). CDR3 length equals 16 residues. The CDR3 sequence: CSARDPASGGPETQYF.

The chain has TRBV7-9 and TRBJ1-1. The germline gives CDR1 SEHNR, CDR2 FQNEAQ (reference sequence). This CDR3 has 14 amino acids. CDR3 sequence reads: CASSYPAAGGGAFF.

The J gene is TRBJ1-1, the V gene TRBV6-2 or TRBV6-3; TCRdb designates TRBD1, a call that cannot be tested without DNA. Looked up from germline, CDR1 is MNHEY and CDR2 is SVGEGT. This CDR3 contains 14 residues. The CDR3 region is CASTTGHPNTEAFF.

This chain uses TRBV11-1 with TRBJ2-6; the D call from TCRdb, TRBD1, cannot be confirmed without DNA. CDR1 SGHAT and CDR2 FQDESV come from the germline V gene (reference sequence). The CDR3 has 18 residues. This chain's CDR3 is CASSLQGTAFSGANVLTF.

This chain joins TRBV5-4 and TRBJ1-2. Per the germline V gene, CDR1 is SGHNT and CDR2 is YYREEE (reference sequence). CDR3 length equals 12 residues. The CDR3 region is CASGGVGYGYTF.

V gene TRBV20-1 combines with J gene TRBJ2-7; TCRdb's D call, TRBD1, is unchecked because there is no DNA. CDR3 length equals 15 residues. The V gene's germline CDR1 is DFQATT and CDR2 SNEGSKA (reference sequence). CDR3: CSATEGGGGYYEQYF.

The V gene is TRBV27, the J gene TRBJ2-3; TCRdb lists TRBD1, though no DNA is available to test this call. CDR1 MNHEY and CDR2 SMNVEV come from the germline V gene (reference sequence). This CDR3 has 15 amino acids. This CDR3 is CASSLAGGRADTQYF.

CDR3 residues: CASSSESYEQYF. The chain joins TRBV27 to TRBJ2-7. Germline assignment: CDR1 MNHEY and CDR2 SMNVEV (reference sequence). The CDR3 totals 12 residues.

J is TRBJ2-1 and V is TRBV11-2; TCRdb proposes TRBD2, but this gene call is untestable without DNA. CDR1 is SGHAT, CDR2 FQNNGV, per germline. The CDR3 has 16 amino acids. The CDR3 is CASSPRLAGIHNEQFF.

The chain links TRBV28 to TRBJ1-3. The CDR3 contains 17 residues. The germline CDR1 and CDR2 sequences are MDHEN and SYDVKM. Here the CDR3 reads CASSLRGRRHSGNTIYF.